This T cell receptor (beta chain) was found in a study of identical twins. This clonotype was detected a few times. Each CDR3 protein gets one entry after TCRdb re-called the 5' RACE reads with MiXCR. The repertoire holds a few hundred thousand distinct CDR3 sequences, with around 8.8% as singletons. The germline V gene encodes CDR1 DFQATT and CDR2 SNEGSKA (reference sequence). CDR3 length equals 15 residues. V trimming: 0 bases; J trimming: 7 bases; junction bases outside the gene matches: 11. These data were also reused for a study on yellow fever vaccine responses in identical twins.

This receptor was obtained from a woman aged 18-29 years in good health. The rearrangement uses TRBV20-1 and TRBJ2-5, with TRBD2 identical over 7 bases. The sample consisted of CD8+ T cells sorted from blood. CDR3 sequence (DNA): TGCAGTGCTAGAGATCGAAACAGCGGGAAGGGGACCCAGTACTTC. Translating gives CSARDRNSGKGTQYF.